This TCR beta chain originates from a study of chemoradiotherapy in HPV16-positive cancers. This clone was observed a few times. Clones were read by immunoSEQ multiplex PCR, and TCRdb kept only the in-frame ones, dropping some. Of roughly 13,000 clones in the sample, approximately 70% were seen once. V lost 9 bases to trimming and J lost 1 base, with 18 bases between them. The CDR3 consists of 16 residues. Germline lookup yields CDR1 SGHTA and CDR2 FQGTGA. The sequence was obtained from a human donor with HPV-associated anogenital cancer. Sample collection was performed from a patient who underwent chemoradiotherapy. The chain employs TRBV7-3 and TRBJ2-2; a weak D match, TRBD2 (5 bases). CDR3 in amino acids: CARTHIAEGNTGELFF. CDR3 in DNA: TGTGCCAGGACCCACATTGCCGAGGGGAACACCGGGGAGCTGTTTTTT.